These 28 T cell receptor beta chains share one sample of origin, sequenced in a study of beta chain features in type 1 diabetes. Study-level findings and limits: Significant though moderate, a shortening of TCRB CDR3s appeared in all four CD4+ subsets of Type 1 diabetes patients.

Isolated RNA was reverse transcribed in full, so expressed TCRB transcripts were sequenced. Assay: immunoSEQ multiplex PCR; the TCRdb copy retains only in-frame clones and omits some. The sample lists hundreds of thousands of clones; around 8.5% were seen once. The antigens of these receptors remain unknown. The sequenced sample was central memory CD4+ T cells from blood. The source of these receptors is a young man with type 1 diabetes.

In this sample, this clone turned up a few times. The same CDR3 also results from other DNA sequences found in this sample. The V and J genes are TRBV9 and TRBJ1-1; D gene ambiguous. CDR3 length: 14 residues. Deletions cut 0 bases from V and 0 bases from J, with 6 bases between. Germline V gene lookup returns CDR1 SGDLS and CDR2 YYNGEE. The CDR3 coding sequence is TGTGCCAGCAGCGTAGGATTACTGAACACTGAAGCTTTCTTT. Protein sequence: CASSVGLLNTEAFF. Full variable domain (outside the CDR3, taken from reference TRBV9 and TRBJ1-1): DSGVTQTPKHLITATGQRVTLRCSPRSGDLSVYWYQQSLDQGLQFLIQYYNGEERAKGNILERFSAQQFPDLHSELNLSSLELGDSALYFCASSVGLLNTEAFFGQGTRLTVV.

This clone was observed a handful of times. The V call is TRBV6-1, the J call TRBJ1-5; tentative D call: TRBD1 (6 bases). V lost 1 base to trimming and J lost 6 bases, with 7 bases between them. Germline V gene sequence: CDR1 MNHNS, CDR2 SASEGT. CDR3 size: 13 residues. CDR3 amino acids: CASSEGGRQPQHF. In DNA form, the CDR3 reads TGTGCCAGCAGTGAAGGGGGGCGTCAGCCCCAGCATTTT.

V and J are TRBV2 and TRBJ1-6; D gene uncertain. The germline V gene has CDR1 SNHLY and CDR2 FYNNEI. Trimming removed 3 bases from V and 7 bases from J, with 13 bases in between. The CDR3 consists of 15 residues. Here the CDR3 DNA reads TGTGCCAGCAGTGATTATTCCCCCAGGAATTCACCCCTCCACTTT. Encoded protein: CASSDYSPRNSPLHF.

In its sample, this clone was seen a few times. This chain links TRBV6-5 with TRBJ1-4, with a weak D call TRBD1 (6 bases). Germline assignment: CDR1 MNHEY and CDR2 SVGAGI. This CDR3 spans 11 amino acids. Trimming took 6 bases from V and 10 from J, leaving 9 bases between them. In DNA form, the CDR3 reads TGTGCCAGCAGCCCAGGGGTAAAACTGTTTTTT. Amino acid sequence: CASSPGVKLFF.

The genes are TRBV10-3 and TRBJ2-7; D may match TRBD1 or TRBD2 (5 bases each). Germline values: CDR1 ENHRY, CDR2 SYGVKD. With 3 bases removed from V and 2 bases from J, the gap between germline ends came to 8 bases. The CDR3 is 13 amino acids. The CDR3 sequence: CAISERDPYEQYF. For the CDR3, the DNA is TGTGCCATCAGTGAACGGGACCCCTACGAGCAGTACTTC.

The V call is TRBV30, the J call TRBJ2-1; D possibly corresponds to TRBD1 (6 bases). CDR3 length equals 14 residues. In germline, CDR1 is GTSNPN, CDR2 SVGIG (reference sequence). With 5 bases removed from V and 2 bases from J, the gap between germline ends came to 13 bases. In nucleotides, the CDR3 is TGTGCCTGGGGGTTACAGGGCGCCTACAATGAGCAGTTCTTC. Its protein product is CAWGLQGAYNEQFF.

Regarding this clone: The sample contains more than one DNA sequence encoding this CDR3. The CDR3 here is CASSLDYLSTDTQYF. In nucleotides, the CDR3 is TGTGCCAGCAGCCTGGACTACCTTAGCACAGATACGCAGTATTTT. The J gene is TRBJ2-3, the V gene TRBV11-2; weak D call: TRBD2 (6 bases). Germline CDR1 and CDR2: SGHAT and FQNNGV. Trimming removed 5 bases from V and 0 bases from J, with 12 bases in between. There are 15 residues in the CDR3.

The CDR3 DNA follows: TGCGCCAGCAATAGAGAGAGGGACAGTCATGGCTACACCTTC. Protein: CASNRERDSHGYTF. The rearrangement links TRBV10-2 to TRBJ1-2, with 7 nucleotides matching TRBD1. The CDR3 is made up of 14 amino acids. Germline-derived CDR1 and CDR2 are WSHSY and SAAADI. The trim removed 7 bases at V and 6 bases at J, leaving 11 bases unmatched.

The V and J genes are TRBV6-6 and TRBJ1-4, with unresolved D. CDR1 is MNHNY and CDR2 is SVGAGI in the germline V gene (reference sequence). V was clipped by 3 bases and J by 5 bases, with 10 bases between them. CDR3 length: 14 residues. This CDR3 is CASSYMVDNEKLFF. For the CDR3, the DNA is TGTGCCAGCAGTTATATGGTCGACAATGAAAAACTGTTTTTT.

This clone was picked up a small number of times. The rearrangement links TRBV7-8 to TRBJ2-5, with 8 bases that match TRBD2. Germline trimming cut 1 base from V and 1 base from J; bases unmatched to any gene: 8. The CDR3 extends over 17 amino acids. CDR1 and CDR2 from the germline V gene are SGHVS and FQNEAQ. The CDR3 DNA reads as TGTGCCAGCAGCTTAGGTACAGCGGGGGTGTTCCAAGAGACCCAGTACTTC. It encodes CASSLGTAGVFQETQYF.

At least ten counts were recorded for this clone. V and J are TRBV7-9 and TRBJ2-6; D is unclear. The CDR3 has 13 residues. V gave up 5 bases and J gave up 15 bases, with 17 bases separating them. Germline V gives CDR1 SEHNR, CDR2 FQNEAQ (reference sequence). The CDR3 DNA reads TGTGCCAGCAGCCCCCGAAGGGCAGACACCCTGACTTTC. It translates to CASSPRRADTLTF.

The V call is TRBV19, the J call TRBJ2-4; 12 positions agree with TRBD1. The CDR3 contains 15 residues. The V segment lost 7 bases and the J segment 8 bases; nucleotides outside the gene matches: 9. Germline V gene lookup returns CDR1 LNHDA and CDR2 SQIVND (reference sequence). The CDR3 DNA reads TGTGCCAGTACCGTGGGACAGGGGGCCGGGCACATTCAGTACTTC. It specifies CASTVGQGAGHIQYF.

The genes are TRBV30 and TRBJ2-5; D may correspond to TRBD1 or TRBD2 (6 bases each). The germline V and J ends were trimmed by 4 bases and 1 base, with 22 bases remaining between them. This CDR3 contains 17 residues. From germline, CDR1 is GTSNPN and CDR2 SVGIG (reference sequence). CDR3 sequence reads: CAWIPKPGAGAQETQYF. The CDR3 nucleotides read TGTGCCTGGATCCCGAAGCCGGGGGCAGGGGCCCAAGAGACCCAGTACTTC.

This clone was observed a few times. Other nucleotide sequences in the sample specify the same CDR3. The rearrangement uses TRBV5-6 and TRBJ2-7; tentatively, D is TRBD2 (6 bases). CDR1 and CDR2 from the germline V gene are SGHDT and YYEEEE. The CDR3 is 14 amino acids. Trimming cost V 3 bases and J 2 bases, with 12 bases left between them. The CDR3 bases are TGTGCCAGCAGCTCACCCACGGGAGCCTACGAGCAGTACTTC. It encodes CASSSPTGAYEQYF.

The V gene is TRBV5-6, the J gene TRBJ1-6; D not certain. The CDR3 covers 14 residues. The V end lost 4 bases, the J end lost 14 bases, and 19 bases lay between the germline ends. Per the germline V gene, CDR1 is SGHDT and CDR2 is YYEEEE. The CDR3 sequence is CASSETRASSALHF. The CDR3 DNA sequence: TGTGCCAGCAGCGAAACAAGGGCGTCTTCGGCCCTCCACTTT.

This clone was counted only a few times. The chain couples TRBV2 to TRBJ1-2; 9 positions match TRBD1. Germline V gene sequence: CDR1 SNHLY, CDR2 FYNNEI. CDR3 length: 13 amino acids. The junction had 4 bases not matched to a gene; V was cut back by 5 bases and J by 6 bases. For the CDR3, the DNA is TGTGCCAGCAGTCGGGACAGGGAAAATGGCTACACCTTC. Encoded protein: CASSRDRENGYTF.

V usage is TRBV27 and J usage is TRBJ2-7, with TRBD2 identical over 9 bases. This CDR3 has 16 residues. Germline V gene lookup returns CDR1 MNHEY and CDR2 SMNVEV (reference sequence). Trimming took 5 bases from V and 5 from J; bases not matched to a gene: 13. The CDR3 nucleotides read TGTGCCAGCAGTCCCAAGACTAGCGGCCTCCCTAACGAGCAGTACTTC. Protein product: CASSPKTSGLPNEQYF.

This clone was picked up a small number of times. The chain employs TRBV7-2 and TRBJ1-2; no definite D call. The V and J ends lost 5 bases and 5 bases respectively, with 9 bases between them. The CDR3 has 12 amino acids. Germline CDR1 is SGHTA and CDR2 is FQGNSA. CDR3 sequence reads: CASSIKSYGYTF. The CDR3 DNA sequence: TGTGCCAGCAGCATTAAAAGTTATGGCTACACCTTC.

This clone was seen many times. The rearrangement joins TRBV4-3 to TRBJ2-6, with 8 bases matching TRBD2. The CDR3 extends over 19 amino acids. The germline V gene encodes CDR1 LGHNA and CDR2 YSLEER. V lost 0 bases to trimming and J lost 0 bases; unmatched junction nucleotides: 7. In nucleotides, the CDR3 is TGCGCCAGCAGCCAAGATCTGGAGCGGGGGAGCTCTGGGGCCAACGTCCTGACTTTC. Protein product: CASSQDLERGSSGANVLTF.

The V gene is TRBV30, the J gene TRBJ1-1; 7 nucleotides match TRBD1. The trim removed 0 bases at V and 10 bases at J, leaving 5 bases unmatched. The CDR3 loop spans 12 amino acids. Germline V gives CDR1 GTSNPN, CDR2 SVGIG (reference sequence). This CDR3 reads CAWSVRGRGAFF. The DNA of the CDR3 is TGTGCCTGGAGTGTCAGGGGGAGAGGAGCTTTCTTT.

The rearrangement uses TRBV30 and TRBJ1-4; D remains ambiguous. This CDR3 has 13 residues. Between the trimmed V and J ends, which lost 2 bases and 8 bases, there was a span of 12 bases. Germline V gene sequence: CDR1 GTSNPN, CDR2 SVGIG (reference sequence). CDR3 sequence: CAWSSGHTEKLFF. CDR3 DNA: TGTGCCTGGAGTTCCGGGCATACCGAAAAACTGTTTTTT.

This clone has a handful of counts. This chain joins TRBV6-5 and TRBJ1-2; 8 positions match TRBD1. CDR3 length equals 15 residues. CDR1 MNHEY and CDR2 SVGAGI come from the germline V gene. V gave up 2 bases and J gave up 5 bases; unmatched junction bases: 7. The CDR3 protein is CASSYPTGGRYGYTF. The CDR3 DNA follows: TGTGCCAGCAGTTACCCTACAGGGGGTAGATATGGCTACACCTTC.

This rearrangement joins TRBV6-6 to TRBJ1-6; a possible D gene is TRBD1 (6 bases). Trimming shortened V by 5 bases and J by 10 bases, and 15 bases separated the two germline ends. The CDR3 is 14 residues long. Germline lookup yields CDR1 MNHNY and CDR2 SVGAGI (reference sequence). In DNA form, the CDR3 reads TGTGCCAGCAGTCCAGGGACATCGGTATCACCCCTCCACTTT. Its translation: CASSPGTSVSPLHF.

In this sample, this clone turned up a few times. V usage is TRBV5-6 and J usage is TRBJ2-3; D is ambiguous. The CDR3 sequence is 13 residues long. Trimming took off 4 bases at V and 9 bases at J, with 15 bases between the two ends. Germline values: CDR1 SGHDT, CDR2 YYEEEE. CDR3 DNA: TGTGCCAGCAGCGGAGTAGGGATTTGGACGCAGTATTTT. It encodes CASSGVGIWTQYF.

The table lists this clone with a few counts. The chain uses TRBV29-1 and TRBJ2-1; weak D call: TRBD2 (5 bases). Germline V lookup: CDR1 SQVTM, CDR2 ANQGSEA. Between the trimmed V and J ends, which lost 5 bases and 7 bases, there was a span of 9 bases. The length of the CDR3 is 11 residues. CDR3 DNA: TGCAGCGTTCGACGGGGAAATGAGCAGTTCTTC. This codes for CSVRRGNEQFF.

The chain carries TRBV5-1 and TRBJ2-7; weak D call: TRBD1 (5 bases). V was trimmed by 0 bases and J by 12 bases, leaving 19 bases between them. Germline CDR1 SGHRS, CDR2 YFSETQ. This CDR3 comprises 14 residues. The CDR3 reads CASSLAPQDGPVYF. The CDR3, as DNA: TGCGCCAGCAGCTTGGCCCCACAGGACGGGCCGGTGTACTTC.

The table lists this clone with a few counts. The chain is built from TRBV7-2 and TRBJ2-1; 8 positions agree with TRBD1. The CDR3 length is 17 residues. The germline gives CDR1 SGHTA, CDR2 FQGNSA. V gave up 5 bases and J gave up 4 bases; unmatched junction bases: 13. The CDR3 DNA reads TGTGCCAGCAGCCCTCCGGTTAAAGGACAGGGTTACAATGAGCAGTTCTTC. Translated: CASSPPVKGQGYNEQFF.

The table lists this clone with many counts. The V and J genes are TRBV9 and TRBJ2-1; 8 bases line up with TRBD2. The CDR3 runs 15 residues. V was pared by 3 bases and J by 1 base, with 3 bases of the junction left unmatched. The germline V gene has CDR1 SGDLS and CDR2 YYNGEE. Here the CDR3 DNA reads TGTGCCAGCAGCGAGGAGCGGGGGTCCTACAATGAGCAGTTCTTC. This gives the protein CASSEERGSYNEQFF.